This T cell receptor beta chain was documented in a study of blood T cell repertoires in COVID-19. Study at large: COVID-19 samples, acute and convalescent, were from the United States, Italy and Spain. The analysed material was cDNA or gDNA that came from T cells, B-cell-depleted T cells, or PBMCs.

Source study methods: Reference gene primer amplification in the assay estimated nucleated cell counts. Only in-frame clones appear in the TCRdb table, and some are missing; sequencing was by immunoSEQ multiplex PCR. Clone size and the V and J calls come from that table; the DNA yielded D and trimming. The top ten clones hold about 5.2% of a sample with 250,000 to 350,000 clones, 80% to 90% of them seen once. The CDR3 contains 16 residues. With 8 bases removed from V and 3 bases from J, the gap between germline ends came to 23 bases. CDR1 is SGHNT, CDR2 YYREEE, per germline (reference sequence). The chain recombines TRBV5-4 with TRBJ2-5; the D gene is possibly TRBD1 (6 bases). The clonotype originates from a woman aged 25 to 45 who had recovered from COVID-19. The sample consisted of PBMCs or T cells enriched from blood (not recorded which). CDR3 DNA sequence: TGTGCCAGTTTTTTGGGCCCGGGACATCGAAAAGAGACCCAGTACTTC. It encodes CASFLGPGHRKETQYF.